This TCR beta chain was identified during a study of cytotoxic CD8 clonotypes in ibrutinib-treated CLL. Broader study findings: Public clonotypes, found uncommonly, either contracted or stayed stable on treatment. Age-matched healthy donor levels were exceeded by baseline clonality, which tracked circulating CD8+ T-cell counts. Elevated clonality accompanied ibrutinib response, with a return toward baseline values at progression.

Clones were read by immunoSEQ multiplex PCR, and TCRdb kept only the in-frame ones, dropping some. The sample holds about 300,000 clones, approximately 79% seen once. In the case of this clone: Antigen specificity is unknown.

The CDR3 runs to 15 residues. Trimming removed 3 bases from V and 5 bases from J; junction bases left unmatched: 5. Germline loops: CDR1 LNHDA, CDR2 SQIVND (reference sequence). This specimen was PBMCs, taken at disease progression, from a patient treated with ibrutinib. The clonotype was recovered from a human donor with chronic lymphocytic leukemia. This sequence joins TRBV19 and TRBJ2-5, with TRBD1 identical over 11 bases. The chain's CDR3 is CASSMGDRGRETQYF. CDR3 sequence (DNA): TGTGCCAGTAGTATGGGGGACAGGGGGAGGGAGACCCAGTACTTC.